These 12 T cell receptor beta chains were all obtained from the same sample, sequenced in a study of Graves' ophthalmopathy and Graves' hyperthyroidism. TCR beta CDR3 amplification used RNA transcripts. Following a first-round RT-PCR that used HTBI primers, a second-round multiplex PCR was carried out. TCRdb analysed the multiplex PCR reads with MiXCR anew, one entry per CDR3 protein. The sample includes over a million distinct CDR3 sequences, around a third of them seen just once. What was sequenced was peripheral blood or thyroid tissue (not recorded which). The receptors derive from an adult man with Graves' hyperthyroidism.

This rearrangement joins TRBV6-5 to TRBJ2-7, with D maybe TRBD1 (5 bases). The V gene lost 1 base and the J gene lost 3 bases, with 10 bases spanning the gap. The CDR3 runs to 14 residues. Germline V gives CDR1 MNHEY, CDR2 SVGAGI. The CDR3 sequence is CASSYLPGFYEQYF. CDR3 DNA: TGTGCCAGCAGTTACTTACCAGGGTTCTACGAGCAGTACTTC.

CDR3 sequence: CASSLSGTGGDSSEQYF. CDR3 coding DNA: TGTGCCAGCAGCTTAAGTGGGACAGGGGGCGACTCTTCCGAGCAGTACTTC. This sequence joins TRBV7-9 and TRBJ2-7, with TRBD1 matching over 12 bases. The V gene's germline CDR1 is SEHNR and CDR2 FQNEAQ (reference sequence). This CDR3 is built from 17 residues. V dropped 2 bases and J dropped 6; count of bases not matched to a gene: 11.

The chain employs TRBV10-3 and TRBJ1-5, with unresolved D. Germline values: CDR1 ENHRY, CDR2 SYGVKD. The CDR3 runs 14 residues. The V and J ends lost 3 bases and 6 bases respectively, with 12 bases between them. This CDR3 reads CAISDGVGGQPQHF. The CDR3 DNA is TGTGCCATCAGTGATGGGGTCGGCGGTCAGCCCCAGCATTTT.

The gene calls are TRBV19 and TRBJ2-7, with 13 bases identical to TRBD2. Germline V gene lookup returns CDR1 LNHDA and CDR2 SQIVND (reference sequence). Trimming took 1 base from V and 1 from J; bases not matched to a gene: 4. The CDR3 runs to 17 residues. CDR3 DNA sequence: TGTGCCAGTAGTATAGGGACTAGCGGGAGCTATTCCTACGAGCAGTACTTC. Protein: CASSIGTSGSYSYEQYF.

There are many counts of this clonotype. V and J are TRBV10-2 and TRBJ1-3, with 8 bases lining up with TRBD1. Germline assignment: CDR1 WSHSY and CDR2 SAAADI. V shed 3 bases, J shed 0 bases, and the junction held 4 bases outside the gene matches. CDR3 length: 16 amino acids. The CDR3 here is CASSDSTGGSGNTIYF. CDR3 nucleotide sequence: TGCGCCAGCAGTGACTCTACAGGGGGCTCTGGAAACACCATATATTTT.

V and J are TRBV29-1 and TRBJ2-5, with 9 positions matching TRBD1. This CDR3 is 15 amino acids long. V shed 0 bases, J shed 5 bases, and the junction held 7 bases outside the gene matches. Germline assignment: CDR1 SQVTM and CDR2 ANQGSEA. Here the CDR3 reads CSVEEPPGQGETQYF. CDR3 nucleotides: TGCAGCGTTGAAGAACCACCGGGACAGGGCGAGACCCAGTACTTC.

In the case of this clonotype: This could be a read error, since a much larger clone is one nucleotide away. The chain uses TRBV5-1 and TRBJ1-1; TRBD1 might be the D (5 bases). From germline, CDR1 is SGHRS and CDR2 YFSETQ. The CDR3 length is 15 residues. The CDR3 reads CATSGGGSENTKAFF. The CDR3 DNA is TGCGCCACCTCCGGTGGGGGGTCGGAGAACACTAAAGCTTTCTTT.

Ten or more counts support this clonotype. V usage is TRBV24-1 and J usage is TRBJ2-7, with a tentative D call TRBD1 (6 bases). Germline values: CDR1 KGHDR, CDR2 SFDVKD. Trimming took 7 bases from V and 0 from J, leaving 9 bases between them. The CDR3 length is 13 residues. CDR3 sequence reads: CATSPDSSYEQYF. The CDR3 DNA is TGTGCCACCAGCCCGGACAGCTCCTACGAGCAGTACTTC.

The V call is TRBV29-1, the J call TRBJ2-5; tentatively, D is TRBD1 or TRBD2 (5 bases each). This CDR3 is built from 12 residues. Looked up from germline, CDR1 is SQVTM and CDR2 is ANQGSEA. The ends were cut back, 4 bases at V and 9 bases at J, with 15 bases in the middle. This CDR3 reads CSVGGTHQPQYF. CDR3 DNA sequence: TGCAGCGTTGGAGGGACCCACCAGCCCCAGTACTTC. Variable domain in full (rest from reference TRBV29-1 and TRBJ2-5): SAVISQKPSRDICQRGTSLTIQCQVDSQVTMMFWYRQQPGQSLTLIATANQGSEATYESGFVIDKFPISRPNLTFSTLTVSNMSPEDSSIYLCSVGGTHQPQYFGPGTRLLVL.

This clonotype showed up many times. V is TRBV14 and J is TRBJ2-7, with a weak D call TRBD1 (5 bases). The CDR3 extends over 14 amino acids. The ends were cut back, 1 base at V and 0 bases at J, with 7 bases in the middle. Germline CDR1 is SGHDN and CDR2 is FVKESK. CDR3 in DNA: TGTGCCAGCAGCCAAGCAGACAGCTCCTACGAGCAGTACTTC. This encodes CASSQADSSYEQYF.

This clonotype has only a few counts. The CDR3: CASSLPGVWETQYF. Written as DNA, the CDR3 is TGTGCCAGCAGTCTCCCGGGGGTTTGGGAGACCCAGTACTTC. The chain joins TRBV6-1 to TRBJ2-5; a weak D match, TRBD2 (6 bases). CDR3 size: 14 residues. V was trimmed by 5 bases and J by 5 bases, leaving 15 bases between them. Per the germline V gene, CDR1 is MNHNS and CDR2 is SASEGT.

Details on this clonotype: A much larger clonotype is one base distant, so this may be a read error. This chain joins TRBV12-3 or TRBV12-4 and TRBJ2-7, with unresolved D. CDR3 length: 14 residues. V was pared by 4 bases and J by 5 bases, with 15 bases between. CDR3 DNA sequence: TGTGCCAGCAGTTCCCCCTCGTCAGCCAACGAGCAGTACTTC. Encoded protein: CASSSPSSANEQYF.